The 9 T cell receptor beta chains in this list originate from one sample, sequenced in a study of T cells in Graves' hyperthyroidism and ophthalmopathy. Researchers amplified the TCR beta CDR3 regions from RNA transcripts. The primer set for the first-round RT-PCR of the TCR CDR3 was HTBI. MiXCR was run by TCRdb on the multiplex PCR reads, yielding one entry per CDR3 protein. The data contain 600,000 or so distinct CDR3 sequences, roughly 46% of them singletons. Specimen: peripheral blood or thyroid tissue (not recorded which). The receptors come from a woman aged 18 to 35 with Graves' hyperthyroidism.

The rearrangement links TRBV25-1 to TRBJ1-2; no definite D call. Per germline, CDR1 MGHDK and CDR2 SYGVNS. This CDR3 spans 13 amino acids. V lost 0 bases and J lost 2, with 4 bases in between. CDR3 in amino acids: CASSEYGNYGYTF. CDR3 bases: TGTGCCAGCAGTGAATATGGAAACTATGGCTACACCTTC.

The chain recombines TRBV15 with TRBJ1-6, with TRBD1 matching 11 bases. Germline CDR1 LNHNV, CDR2 YYDKDF (reference sequence). The CDR3 consists of 16 residues. The J segment lost 9 bases and the V segment lost 3 bases, leaving 7 bases of the junction unmatched. The CDR3: CATSRLTGTGGSPLHF. For the CDR3, the DNA is TGTGCCACCAGCAGGCTGACCGGGACAGGGGGTTCACCCCTCCACTTT.

The CDR3 region is CSARDDRVFEAFF. In DNA, the CDR3 is TGCAGTGCTAGAGATGACCGGGTTTTTGAAGCTTTCTTT. The chain carries TRBV20-1 and TRBJ1-1; D uncertain. This CDR3 spans 13 amino acids. The V and J ends lost 0 bases and 7 bases respectively, with 12 bases between them. Germline-derived CDR1 and CDR2 are DFQATT and SNEGSKA (reference sequence).

The chain joins TRBV25-1 to TRBJ1-1; D is perhaps TRBD1 (6 bases). Germline lookup yields CDR1 MGHDK and CDR2 SYGVNS. V was shortened by 2 bases and J by 0 bases, with 10 bases between the two germline ends. The CDR3 has 15 amino acids. The CDR3 sequence: CASSELDSMNTEAFF. The CDR3 region has the DNA TGTGCCAGCAGTGAACTGGACAGTATGAACACTGAAGCTTTCTTT.

The V gene is TRBV6-1, the J gene TRBJ1-3; D is unresolved. V lost 6 bases, J lost 1 base, and 22 bases lay in between. Germline V CDR1 and CDR2: MNHNS, SASEGT. This CDR3 spans 18 amino acids. Here the CDR3 DNA reads TGTGCCAGCAGAAAGGGCTTCACGAACGGAGGATCTGGAAACACCATATATTTT. Its protein is CASRKGFTNGGSGNTIYF.

The chain is built from TRBV25-1 and TRBJ1-4, with TRBD1 matching over 7 bases. Germline trimming cut 11 bases from V and 11 bases from J; bases unmatched to any gene: 14. This CDR3 is 13 amino acids long. From germline, CDR1 is MGHDK and CDR2 SYGVNS. The CDR3 DNA is TGTGCCTGGAGCGAAGTGGAGGGGGCGAAACTGTTTTTT. Translating it yields CAWSEVEGAKLFF.

This clonotype has a count of ten or more. J is TRBJ2-5 and V is TRBV10-3; D gene unclear. The CDR3 is made up of 13 amino acids. V gave up 7 bases and J gave up 2 bases, with 11 bases separating them. CDR1 ENHRY and CDR2 SYGVKD come from the germline V gene. The CDR3 is CAINKAEQETQYF. The CDR3 nucleotides read TGTGCCATCAATAAGGCAGAGCAAGAGACCCAGTACTTC.

The chain couples TRBV25-1 to TRBJ2-6; D not certain. Germline CDR1 MGHDK, CDR2 SYGVNS. V shed 8 bases and J shed 4 bases, with 9 bases lying between them. The CDR3 consists of 13 residues. CDR3 region: CASGFAGANVLTF. In DNA, the CDR3 is TGTGCCAGCGGCTTCGCGGGGGCCAACGTCCTGACTTTC.

This clonotype was recorded a few times. The chain links TRBV2 to TRBJ1-1; TRBD1 might be the D (6 bases). CDR3 length equals 16 residues. V was clipped by 0 bases and J by 1 base, with 12 bases between them. The germline CDR1 and CDR2 sequences are SNHLY and FYNNEI. The CDR3 DNA is TGTGCCAGCAGTGAAGCGGCTGCCAGGGGGAACACTGAAGCTTTCTTT. The encoded protein is CASSEAAARGNTEAFF.